The T cell receptor (beta chain) described here comes from a study of beta chain features in type 1 diabetes. Findings and limits, study-wide: Among all four CD4+ subsets, Type 1 diabetes patients had TCRB CDR3s that were moderately but significantly shorter.

The CDR3 runs to 13 residues. The germline gives CDR1 SNHLY, CDR2 FYNNEI. V was cut by 4 bases and J by 6 bases, with 12 bases left in between. Investigators reverse transcribed all isolated RNA, so they sequenced expressed TCRB transcripts. TCRdb keeps only in-frame clones here, not all; method: immunoSEQ multiplex PCR. The data show about 180,000 clones, about 7.8% seen once. As for this clone: Its antigen remains unidentified.

The sequenced material came from central memory CD4+ T cells from blood. The sequence derives from a woman aged 40 to 50 with type 1 diabetes. The gene calls are TRBV2 and TRBJ1-2; unclear D gene. The CDR3 DNA reads TGTGCCAGCAGTGCAATAACAGTCAATGGCTACACCTTC. Translation gives CASSAITVNGYTF.